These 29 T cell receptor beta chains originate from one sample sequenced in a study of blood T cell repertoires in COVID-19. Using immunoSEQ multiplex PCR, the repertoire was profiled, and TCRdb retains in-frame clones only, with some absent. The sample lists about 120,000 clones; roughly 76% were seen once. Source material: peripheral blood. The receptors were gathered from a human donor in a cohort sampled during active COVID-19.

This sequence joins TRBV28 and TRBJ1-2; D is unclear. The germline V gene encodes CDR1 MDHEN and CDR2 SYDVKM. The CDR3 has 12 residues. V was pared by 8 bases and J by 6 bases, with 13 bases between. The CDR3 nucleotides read TGTGCCAGCGGTTCCAACCCTAATGGCTACACCTTC. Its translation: CASGSNPNGYTF.

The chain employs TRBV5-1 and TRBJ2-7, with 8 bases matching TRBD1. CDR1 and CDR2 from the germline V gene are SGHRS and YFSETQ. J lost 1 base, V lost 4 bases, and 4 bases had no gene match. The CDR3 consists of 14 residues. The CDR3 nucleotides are TGCGCCAGCAGCCCCACAGGGGGTTCCTACGAGCAGTACTTC. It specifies CASSPTGGSYEQYF.

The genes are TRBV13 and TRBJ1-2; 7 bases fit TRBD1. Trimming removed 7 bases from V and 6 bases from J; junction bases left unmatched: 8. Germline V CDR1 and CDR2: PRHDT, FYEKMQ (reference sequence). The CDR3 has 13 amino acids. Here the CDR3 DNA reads TGTGCCAGCACCCCAGACAGGGCTGATGGCTACACCTTC. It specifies CASTPDRADGYTF.

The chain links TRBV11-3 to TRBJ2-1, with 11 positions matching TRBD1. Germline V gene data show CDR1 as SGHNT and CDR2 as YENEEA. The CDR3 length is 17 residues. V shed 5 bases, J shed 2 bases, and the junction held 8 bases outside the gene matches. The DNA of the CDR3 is TGTGCCAGCAGCGGGACAGGGGGAATGTCTCCCTACAATGAGCAGTTCTTC. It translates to CASSGTGGMSPYNEQFF.

The CDR3 protein is CASSGGQGGDTQYF. Written as DNA, the CDR3 is TGTGCCAGCAGCGGGGGACAGGGGGGAGATACGCAGTATTTT. This rearrangement joins TRBV9 to TRBJ2-3; 11 positions match TRBD1. The V and J ends lost 3 bases and 5 bases, in that order; junction bases with no gene match: 2. This CDR3 has 14 amino acids. The germline gives CDR1 SGDLS, CDR2 YYNGEE.

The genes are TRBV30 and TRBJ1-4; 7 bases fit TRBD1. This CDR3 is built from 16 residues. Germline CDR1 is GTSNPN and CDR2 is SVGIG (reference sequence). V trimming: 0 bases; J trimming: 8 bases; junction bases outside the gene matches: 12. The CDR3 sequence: CAWSVSVTGFREKLFF. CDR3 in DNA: TGTGCCTGGAGTGTTTCGGTGACAGGGTTCCGGGAAAAACTGTTTTTT. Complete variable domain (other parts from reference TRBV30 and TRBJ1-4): SQTIHQWPATLVQPVGSPLSLECTVEGTSNPNLYWYRQAAGRGLQLLFYSVGIGQISSEVPQNLSASRPQDRQFILSSKKLLLSDSGFYLCAWSVSVTGFREKLFFGSGTQLSVL.

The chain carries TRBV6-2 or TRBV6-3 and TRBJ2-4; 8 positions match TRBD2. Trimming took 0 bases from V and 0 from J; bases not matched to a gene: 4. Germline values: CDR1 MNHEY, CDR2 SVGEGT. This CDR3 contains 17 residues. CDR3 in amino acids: CASSYSNSGKAKNIQYF. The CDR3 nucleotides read TGTGCCAGCAGTTACTCGAATAGCGGGAAAGCCAAAAACATTCAGTACTTC.

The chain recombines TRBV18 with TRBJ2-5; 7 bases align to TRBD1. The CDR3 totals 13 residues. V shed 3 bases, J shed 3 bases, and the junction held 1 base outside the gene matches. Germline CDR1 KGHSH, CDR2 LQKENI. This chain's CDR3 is CASSPQGEETQYF. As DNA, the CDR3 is TGTGCCAGCTCACCCCAGGGGGAAGAGACCCAGTACTTC.

CDR3: CATSRDPSTGELFF. In DNA, the CDR3 is TGTGCCACCAGCAGAGATCCGTCCACCGGGGAGCTGTTTTTT. The rearrangement joins TRBV15 to TRBJ2-2; no clear D gene. Germline CDR1 and CDR2: LNHNV and YYDKDF (reference sequence). CDR3 length: 14 residues. Trimming cost V 0 bases and J 4 bases, with 6 bases left between them.

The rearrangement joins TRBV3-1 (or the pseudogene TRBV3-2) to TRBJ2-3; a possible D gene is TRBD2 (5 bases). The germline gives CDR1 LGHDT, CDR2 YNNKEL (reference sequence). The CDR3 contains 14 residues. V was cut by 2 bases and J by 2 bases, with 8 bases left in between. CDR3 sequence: CASSQKAVTDTQYF. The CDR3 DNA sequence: TGTGCCAGCAGCCAAAAAGCGGTCACAGATACGCAGTATTTT.

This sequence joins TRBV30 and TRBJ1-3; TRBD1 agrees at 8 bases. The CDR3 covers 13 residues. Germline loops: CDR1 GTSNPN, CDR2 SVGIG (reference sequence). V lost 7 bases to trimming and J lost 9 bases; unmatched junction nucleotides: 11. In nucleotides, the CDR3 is TGTGCCTCTACCAGGGGGCCTCTTGGCACCATATATTTT. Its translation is CASTRGPLGTIYF.

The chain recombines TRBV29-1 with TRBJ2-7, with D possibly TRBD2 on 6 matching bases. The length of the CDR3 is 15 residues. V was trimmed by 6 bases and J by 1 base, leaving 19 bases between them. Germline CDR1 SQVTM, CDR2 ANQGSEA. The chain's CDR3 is CSVEDTARGSYEQYF. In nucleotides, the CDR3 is TGCAGCGTCGAGGATACCGCTCGGGGGTCCTACGAGCAGTACTTC.

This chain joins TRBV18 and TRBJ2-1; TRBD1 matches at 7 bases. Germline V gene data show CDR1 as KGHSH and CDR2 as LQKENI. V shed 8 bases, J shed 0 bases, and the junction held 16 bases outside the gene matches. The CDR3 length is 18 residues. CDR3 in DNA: TGTGCCAGCCGACAGGGAACAGGGGCCTTGAGCTCCTACAATGAGCAGTTCTTC. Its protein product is CASRQGTGALSSYNEQFF.

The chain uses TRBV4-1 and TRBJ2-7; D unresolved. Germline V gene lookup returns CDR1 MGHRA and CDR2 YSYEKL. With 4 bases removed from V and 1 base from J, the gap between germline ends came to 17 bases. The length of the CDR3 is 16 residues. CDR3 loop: CASSPPPFTGSYEQYF. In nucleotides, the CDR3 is TGCGCCAGCAGCCCGCCCCCCTTCACGGGTTCCTACGAGCAGTACTTC.

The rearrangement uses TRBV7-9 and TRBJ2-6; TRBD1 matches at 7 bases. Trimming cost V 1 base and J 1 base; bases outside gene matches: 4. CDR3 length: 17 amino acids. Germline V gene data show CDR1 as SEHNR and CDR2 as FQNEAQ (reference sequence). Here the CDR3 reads CASSLGLQGSGANVLTF. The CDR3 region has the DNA TGTGCCAGCAGCTTAGGGCTACAGGGGTCTGGGGCCAACGTCCTGACTTTC.

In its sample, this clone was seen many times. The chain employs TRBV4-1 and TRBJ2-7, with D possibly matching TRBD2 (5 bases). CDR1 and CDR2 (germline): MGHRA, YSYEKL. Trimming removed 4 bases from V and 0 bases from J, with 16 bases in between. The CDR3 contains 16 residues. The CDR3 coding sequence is TGCGCCAGCAGCCTCCATCAGGAGGCGAGCTCCTACGAGCAGTACTTC. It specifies CASSLHQEASSYEQYF.

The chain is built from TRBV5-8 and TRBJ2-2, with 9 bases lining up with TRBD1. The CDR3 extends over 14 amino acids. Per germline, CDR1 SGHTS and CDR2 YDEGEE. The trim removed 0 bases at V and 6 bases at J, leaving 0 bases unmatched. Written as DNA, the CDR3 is TGTGCCAGCAGCTTGGGACAGGGGGCCGGGGAGCTGTTTTTT. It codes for CASSLGQGAGELFF.

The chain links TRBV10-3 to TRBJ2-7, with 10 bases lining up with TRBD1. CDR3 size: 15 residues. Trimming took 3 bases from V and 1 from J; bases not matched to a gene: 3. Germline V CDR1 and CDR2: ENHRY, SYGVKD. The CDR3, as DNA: TGTGCCATCAGTGAACCGGGACAGGGGTCCTACGAGCAGTACTTC. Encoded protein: CAISEPGQGSYEQYF.

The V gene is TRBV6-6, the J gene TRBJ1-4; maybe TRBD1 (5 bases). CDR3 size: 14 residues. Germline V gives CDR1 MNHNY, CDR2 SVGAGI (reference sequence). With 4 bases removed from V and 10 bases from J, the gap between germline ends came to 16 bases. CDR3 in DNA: TGTGCCAGCAGTTCCGCGGGGGGTTCGGTAAAACTGTTTTTT. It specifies CASSSAGGSVKLFF.

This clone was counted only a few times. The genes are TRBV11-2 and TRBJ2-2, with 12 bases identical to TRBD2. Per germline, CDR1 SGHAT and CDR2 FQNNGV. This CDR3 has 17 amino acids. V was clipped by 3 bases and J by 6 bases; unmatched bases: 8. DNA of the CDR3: TGTGCCAGCAGCTTTCCCGCGGCTAGCGGGAGGGCCGGGGAGCTGTTTTTT. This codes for CASSFPAASGRAGELFF.

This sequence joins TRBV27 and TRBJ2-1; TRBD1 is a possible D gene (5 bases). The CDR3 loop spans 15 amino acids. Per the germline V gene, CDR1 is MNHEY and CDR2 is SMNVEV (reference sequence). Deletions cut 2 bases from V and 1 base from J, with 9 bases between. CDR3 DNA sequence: TGTGCCAGCAGTTTAATGGCAGGGTCCTACAATGAGCAGTTCTTC. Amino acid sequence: CASSLMAGSYNEQFF.

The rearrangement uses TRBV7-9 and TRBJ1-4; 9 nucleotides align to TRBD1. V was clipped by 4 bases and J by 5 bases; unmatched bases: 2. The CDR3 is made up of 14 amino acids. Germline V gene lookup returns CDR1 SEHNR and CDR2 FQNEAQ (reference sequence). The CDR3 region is CASSSGQGNEKLFF. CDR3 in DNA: TGTGCCAGCAGCTCAGGACAGGGGAATGAAAAACTGTTTTTT.

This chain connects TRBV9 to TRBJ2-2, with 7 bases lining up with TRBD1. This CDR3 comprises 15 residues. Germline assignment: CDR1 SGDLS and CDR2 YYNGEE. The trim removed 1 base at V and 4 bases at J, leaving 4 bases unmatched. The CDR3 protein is CASSVTGVGTGELFF. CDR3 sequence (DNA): TGTGCCAGCAGCGTAACAGGGGTTGGCACCGGGGAGCTGTTTTTT.

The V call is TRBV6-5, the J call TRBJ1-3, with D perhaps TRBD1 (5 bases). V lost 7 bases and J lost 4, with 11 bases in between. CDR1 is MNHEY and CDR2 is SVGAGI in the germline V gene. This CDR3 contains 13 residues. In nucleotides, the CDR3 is TGTGCCAGCAACCCAGGGAGGGGAAACACCATATATTTT. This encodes CASNPGRGNTIYF.

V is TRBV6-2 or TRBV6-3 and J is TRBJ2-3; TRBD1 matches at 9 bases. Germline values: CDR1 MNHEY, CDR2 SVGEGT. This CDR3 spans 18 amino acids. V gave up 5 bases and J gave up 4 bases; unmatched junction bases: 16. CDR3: CASSTSPRTGVYSDTQYF. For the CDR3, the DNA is TGTGCCAGCAGTACCTCCCCCCGGACAGGGGTATACTCAGATACGCAGTATTTT.

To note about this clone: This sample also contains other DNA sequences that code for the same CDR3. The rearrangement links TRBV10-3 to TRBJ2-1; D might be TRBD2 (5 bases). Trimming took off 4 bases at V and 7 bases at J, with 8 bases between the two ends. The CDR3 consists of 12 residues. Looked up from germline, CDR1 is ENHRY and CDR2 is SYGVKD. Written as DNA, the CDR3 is TGTGCCATCAGTGGGACTGGGAATGAGCAGTTCTTC. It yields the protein CAISGTGNEQFF.

The CDR3 sequence: CASRSPGLTSGANVLTF. CDR3 nucleotides: TGTGCCAGCAGGTCTCCGGGACTAACATCTGGGGCCAACGTCCTGACTTTC. The chain combines TRBV7-9 with TRBJ2-6, with 7 bases aligning to TRBD2. The V and J ends lost 6 bases and 1 base, in that order; junction bases with no gene match: 9. Germline V gene data show CDR1 as SEHNR and CDR2 as FQNEAQ (reference sequence). This CDR3 is 17 amino acids long.

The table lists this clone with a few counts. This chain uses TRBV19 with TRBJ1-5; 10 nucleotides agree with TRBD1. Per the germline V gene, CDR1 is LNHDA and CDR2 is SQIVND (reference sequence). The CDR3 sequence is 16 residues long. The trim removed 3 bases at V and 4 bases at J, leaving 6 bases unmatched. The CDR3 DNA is TGTGCCAGTAGTATCTGGACAGGGGGAAGTAATCAGCCCCAGCATTTT. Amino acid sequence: CASSIWTGGSNQPQHF.

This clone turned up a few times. The CDR3 coding sequence is TGTGCCAGTAGCCTTCGGGCAGGGGGCGGTCGTTCCTACGAGCAGTACTTC. It encodes CASSLRAGGGRSYEQYF. The chain recombines TRBV19 with TRBJ2-7; the match to TRBD1 covers 8 bases. The CDR3 contains 17 residues. V shed 6 bases, J shed 1 base, and the junction held 14 bases outside the gene matches. Germline assignment: CDR1 LNHDA and CDR2 SQIVND (reference sequence).